This T cell receptor (beta chain) was sequenced for a study of Ad26.COV2.S vaccination and SARS-CoV-2 variants (dated by TCRdb to 2020 to 2023). Context from the whole study: Donors in the vaccine arm were drawn from COV1001, a phase I-IIa trial of Ad26.COV2.S in healthy adults that was multicentre, randomized, double-blind and placebo-controlled. Ad26.COV2.S was administered intramuscularly at a dose of 5x10^10 or 1x10^11 viral particles, either as one shot or as two shots given 56 days apart. Trial participants were randomized into five groups of five: low-dose or high-dose Ad26.COV2.S given once or twice, or placebo on both occasions. Sequencing of the TCRbeta repertoire served to evaluate the specificity and breadth of SARS-CoV-2-reactive T cell receptors following Ad26.COV2.S vaccination. Blinding of investigators to trial group allocation was maintained during experiments and outcome assessment. The TCR-sequenced set comprised approximately 32 samples: some 19 Ad26.COV2.S vaccine recipients, 5 placebo recipients and 8 SARS-CoV-2 convalescent individuals.

The immunoSEQ Assay was used to sequence TCRbeta CDR3 regions. After extraction, genomic DNA underwent amplification by bias-controlled multiplex PCR, followed by high-throughput sequencing. The study's own analysis went as follows. To quantify the absolute abundance of every unique TCRbeta CDR3 region, sequences were collapsed and filtered. T cell fraction was estimated by normalization of TCRbeta template counts to usable DNA, with usable DNA being measured through amplification of reference genes present in all nucleated cells. Repertoire TCRs were annotated as SARS-CoV-2-specific when V gene, CDR3 amino acid sequence and J gene were exactly matched to a known reactive TCR set. The reference SARS-CoV-2 TCR set came from MIRA and was filtered for enrichment in COVID-19-positive ImmuneCODE repertoires, removing public or cross-reactive TCRs. Using the MIRA antigens, annotated TCRs were further analysed by specific ORF or by position within an ORF. Breadth was defined as the number of annotated unique rearrangements divided by the total number of unique productive rearrangements, and depth was defined as the summed frequency of the annotated unique rearrangements. Group comparisons of TCR breadth used two-sided Wilcoxon rank-sum tests. In its TCRdb copy, this immuneACCESS table keeps in-frame sequences only and misses some clones. Where compared with another copy, unresolved V genes explain less than half of these, and the others have no known cause. The D gene and trimming were derived from the DNA, and the V and J assignments and clone size from that table. This sample comprises nearly 400,000 clones, around nine tenths of them detected only once. The top ten clonotypes cover approximately 1.9% of the sample.

The study at large found these results: After vaccination, spike-specific CD8+ and CD4+ T cell responses were reported to show substantial breadth. The authors noted that the TCR breadth and depth analyses may have underestimated total T cell responses. Comparing responses between vaccine doses or regimens was not something the study was powered to do. Vaccine and placebo recipients had comparable non-spike TCR breadth, which fits with the vaccine containing only spike. Higher spike-specific TCR breadth was observed in Ad26.COV2.S recipients than in placebo recipients (P = 0.0014).

The CDR3 covers 16 residues, taking in both the cysteine and the phenylalanine. Kept here is only the CDR3 DNA, which spans 48 bases and is read in frame from base 1. V and J are trimmed by 3 bases and 10 bases, and the gene matches miss 16 bases of the junction. The germline V gene (reference sequence) gives CDR1 as GTSNPN and CDR2 as SVGIG. The sample's treatment or condition label, decoded: some 19 received Ad26.COV2.S at low or high dose, single or two shots; a few received placebo; per-sample allocation not given. For vaccine and placebo recipients, the sequenced repertoires came from samples collected on day 63 after the first injection. In Cohort 1b, 25 adults aged 18-55 years were enrolled at a single site in Boston, USA, between 29 July and 7 August 2020. As a vaccine, Ad26.COV2.S was a replication-incompetent adenovirus type 26 vector that expressed a prefusion-stabilized SARS-CoV-2 spike protein derived from the original Wuhan strain.

Notes on this clone: Its antigen is still unknown. Base qualities are missing; no much larger clone stands one base away.

The material was peripheral blood, obtained in a trial of Ad26.COV2.S vaccine versus placebo. The receptor's source is a person between 18 and 65 years old who received the Ad26.COV2.S COVID-19 vaccine or a placebo. The sequence links TRBV30 to TRBJ2-1, with TRBD1 identical over 9 junction bases. The nucleotides read TGTGCCTGGAGAAGGATGGGTGGACAGGGGACAATCGAGCAGTTCTTC. Its protein product is CAWRRMGGQGTIEQFF. Joined to the reference TRBV30 and TRBJ2-1 proteins, this CDR3 gives the full variable domain: SQTIHQWPATLVQPVGSPLSLECTVEGTSNPNLYWYRQAAGRGLQLLFYSVGIGQISSEVPQNLSASRPQDRQFILSSKKLLLSDSGFYLCAWRRMGGQGTIEQFFGPGTRLTVL.